This T cell receptor beta chain was retrieved from a study of T-cell reconstitution after alpha-beta-depleted transplantation in children. General study results and limits: From surviving recipient T cells and thymic progenitors came the high day-60 TCRbeta diversity observed in some patients. The origin of alpha-beta T cells about two months after transplant was reportedly several hundred expanded graft clones. After one year, T-cell counts and TCRbeta diversity mostly came from new T cells.

The authors prepared the TCRbeta library with unique molecular identifiers. Each CDR3 protein gets one entry after TCRdb re-called the PCR reads with MiXCR. The top ten hold 23% of the sample, which has roughly 300,000 distinct CDR3 sequences, under 14% seen once. Many counts were recorded for this clonotype. Its antigen remains unknown. V dropped 7 bases and J dropped 5; count of bases not matched to a gene: 15. CDR3 length: 15 residues. Germline V gene lookup returns CDR1 SQVTM and CDR2 ANQGSEA. The chain uses TRBV29-1 and TRBJ1-1, with 8 bases lining up with TRBD1. The TCR was taken from a male patient aged 2-15 years who had a stem cell transplant for chronic granulomatous disease, so the T cells may come from the graft donor. This material consisted of peripheral blood, taken 180 days after TCRalphabeta/CD19-depleted stem cell transplant. The CDR3 bases are TGCAGCGCCCGTCCCGGGACAGGTTCGGGGACTGAAGCTTTCTTT. Translating gives CSARPGTGSGTEAFF.